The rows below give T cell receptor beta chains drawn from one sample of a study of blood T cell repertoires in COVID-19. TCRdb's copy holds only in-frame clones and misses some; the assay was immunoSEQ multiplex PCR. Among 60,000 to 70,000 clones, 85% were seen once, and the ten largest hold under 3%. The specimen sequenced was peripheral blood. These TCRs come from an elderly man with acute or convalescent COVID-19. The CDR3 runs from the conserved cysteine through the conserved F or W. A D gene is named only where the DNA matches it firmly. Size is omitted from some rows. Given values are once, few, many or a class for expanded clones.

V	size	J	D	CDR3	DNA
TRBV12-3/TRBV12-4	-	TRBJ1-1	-	CASSQGTEAFF	TGTGCCAGCAGCCAGGGCACTGAAGCTTTCTTT
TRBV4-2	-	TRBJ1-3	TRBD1	CASSQTGTVLFRPGNTIYF	TGTGCCAGCAGCCAAACCGGGACAGTGCTTTTCAGACCTGGAAACACCATATATTTT
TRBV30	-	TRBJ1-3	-	CAWSVHGNTIYF	TGTGCCTGGAGTGTACACGGAAACACCATATATTTT
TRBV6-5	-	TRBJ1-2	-	CASSYLSRGQGAGYTF	TGTGCCAGCAGTTACCTCTCCCGGGGACAAGGGGCGGGCTACACCTTC
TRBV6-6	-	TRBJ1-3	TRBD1	CASGQGIGNTIYF	TGTGCTTCGGGACAGGGCATAGGAAACACCATATATTTT
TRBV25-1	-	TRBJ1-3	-	CASSGGHRNSGNTIYF	TGTGCCAGCAGTGGGGGACACAGAAACTCTGGAAACACCATATATTTT
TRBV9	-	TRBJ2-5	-	CASSVAGGIETQYF	TGTGCCAGCAGCGTAGCTGGGGGGATCGAGACCCAGTACTTC
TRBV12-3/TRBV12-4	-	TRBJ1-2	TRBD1	CASSRGQGGYTF	TGTGCCAGCAGCCGCGGACAGGGAGGCTACACCTTC
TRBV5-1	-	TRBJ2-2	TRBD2	CASSFQAGDTGELFF	TGCGCCAGCAGCTTTCAAGCGGGGGACACCGGGGAGCTGTTTTTT
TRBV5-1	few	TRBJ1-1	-	CASSPGTEAFF	TGCGCCAGCAGCCCCGGCACTGAAGCTTTCTTT
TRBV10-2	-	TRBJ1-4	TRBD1	CASRPGTGSEKLFF	TGCGCCAGCAGGCCCGGGACAGGATCTGAAAAACTGTTTTTT
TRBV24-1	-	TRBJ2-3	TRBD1	CATSDSDRGIPDTQYF	TGTGCCACCAGTGATTCCGACAGGGGTATTCCAGATACGCAGTATTTT
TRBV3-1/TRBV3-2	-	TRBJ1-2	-	CASSQGGANYGYTF	TGTGCCAGCAGCCAAGGTGGAGCTAACTATGGCTACACCTTC
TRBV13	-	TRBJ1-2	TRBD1	CASSPGQGRFYGYTF	TGTGCCAGCAGCCCGGGACAGGGACGTTTCTATGGCTACACCTTC